The 8 T cell receptor beta chains below come from one sample, sequenced in a study of blood T cell repertoires in COVID-19. The method was immunoSEQ multiplex PCR; TCRdb's version includes in-frame clones alone and lacks a portion of them. The sample shows some 77,000 clones, roughly 85% of them seen only once. Sequencing was performed on peripheral blood. The receptors come from a woman aged 60-70 years with acute or convalescent COVID-19.

The genes are TRBV27 and TRBJ1-6; D not certain. CDR1 MNHEY and CDR2 SMNVEV come from the germline V gene (reference sequence). The CDR3 contains 13 residues. V was cut by 3 bases and J by 13 bases, with 13 bases left in between. DNA of the CDR3: TGTGCCAGCAGTTTTGCCGGAGCGTTCCCCCTCCACTTT. Amino acid sequence: CASSFAGAFPLHF.

This chain links TRBV7-2 with TRBJ2-5; 10 bases match TRBD2. Germline assignment: CDR1 SGHTA and CDR2 FQGNSA. The junction had 6 bases not matched to a gene; V was cut back by 5 bases and J by 3 bases. This CDR3 has 15 residues. Written as DNA, the CDR3 is TGTGCCAGCAGCCAGTTCCTAGCGGGGGAAGAGACCCAGTACTTC. It is translated as CASSQFLAGEETQYF.

The J gene is TRBJ1-6, the V gene TRBV7-2; D possibly corresponds to TRBD1 (5 bases). The germline gives CDR1 SGHTA, CDR2 FQGNSA. The CDR3 runs to 13 residues. Trimming pared 4 bases from V and 7 bases from J, leaving 8 bases between. CDR3 protein: CASSSQGNSPLHF. The CDR3 nucleotides are TGTGCCAGCAGCTCCCAGGGAAATTCACCCCTCCACTTT.

The chain recombines TRBV6-5 with TRBJ2-1; 9 nucleotides align to TRBD2. There are 15 residues in the CDR3. The germline CDR1 and CDR2 sequences are MNHEY and SVGAGI. Unmatched junction bases numbered 8, after V lost 6 bases and J lost 5 bases. The CDR3 region has the DNA TGTGCCAGCAGGCGGGGTAGCGGGGGTAACAATGAGCAGTTCTTC. It translates to CASRRGSGGNNEQFF.

V is TRBV24-1 and J is TRBJ1-5; the match to TRBD1 covers 9 bases. The CDR3 runs to 15 residues. Germline V gene sequence: CDR1 KGHDR, CDR2 SFDVKD. J lost 5 bases, V lost 3 bases, and 4 bases had no gene match. The chain's CDR3 is CATSDPRQGDQPQHF. The CDR3 bases are TGTGCCACCAGTGATCCCCGACAGGGGGATCAGCCCCAGCATTTT.

This chain connects TRBV15 to TRBJ2-5; no definite D call. Germline CDR1 reads LNHNV; CDR2 reads YYDKDF (reference sequence). CDR3 length equals 13 residues. V was cut by 2 bases and J by 5 bases, with 9 bases left in between. The CDR3 DNA sequence: TGTGCCACCAGCAGACGGAGTGGTGAGACCCAGTACTTC. This sequence encodes CATSRRSGETQYF.

The rearrangement joins TRBV5-5 to TRBJ1-3, with TRBD1 as a possible D gene (5 bases). Looked up from germline, CDR1 is SGHKS and CDR2 is YYEKEE (reference sequence). Trimming took off 4 bases at V and 3 bases at J, with 17 bases between the two ends. CDR3 length: 16 amino acids. For the CDR3, the DNA is TGTGCCAGCAGCCCCGCCGGGGGAGTCTATGGAAACACCATATATTTT. It codes for CASSPAGGVYGNTIYF.

J is TRBJ2-1 and V is TRBV24-1; 7 positions agree with TRBD2. Germline V gene data show CDR1 as KGHDR and CDR2 as SFDVKD. Trimming cost V 2 bases and J 8 bases; bases outside gene matches: 8. CDR3 length: 15 residues. The CDR3 protein is CATSDSRTRSYEQFF. The CDR3 DNA sequence: TGTGCCACCAGTGATTCCCGGACTAGGTCCTATGAGCAGTTCTTC.